Listed below are T cell receptor beta chains from one sample, sequenced in a study of blood T cell repertoires in COVID-19. Method: immunoSEQ multiplex PCR; TCRdb's copy keeps in-frame clones and lacks some. The sample records some 60,000 clones, approximately 86% being singletons. Sequenced: peripheral blood. Source of these receptors: a human donor with active COVID-19. The donor label of this sample is uncertain. CDR3s include the opening cysteine and the closing phenylalanine or tryptophan. Fields, in order: J gene, V gene, clone size, D gene, CDR3 protein. A D gene is named only where the DNA matches it firmly. Clone size is given for some rows only: seen once, a few or many times, or a class if the clone is expanded.

J: TRBJ2-3
V: TRBV5-1
size: .
D: .
CDR3: CASSLVGAGGADTQYF

J: TRBJ1-1
V: TRBV6-5
size: .
D: .
CDR3: CASRITFEAFF

J: TRBJ2-7
V: TRBV7-6
size: .
D: TRBD2
CDR3: CASSPLAGDVEQYF

J: TRBJ2-3
V: TRBV19
size: .
D: .
CDR3: CASSTGTQTDTQYF

J: TRBJ2-7
V: TRBV6-2/TRBV6-3
size: .
D: .
CDR3: CASSYSLGRLSYEQYF

J: TRBJ2-1
V: TRBV11-2
size: .
D: .
CDR3: CASSSGTQLYNEQFF

J: TRBJ1-6
V: TRBV3-1/TRBV3-2
size: .
D: .
CDR3: CASSPLSFGSPLHF

J: TRBJ1-2
V: TRBV5-6
size: .
D: .
CDR3: CASADRPSNYGYTF

J: TRBJ2-5
V: TRBV5-1
size: .
D: TRBD1
CDR3: CASSLEPGQGSAETQYF

J: TRBJ2-3
V: TRBV20-1
size: few
D: TRBD1
CDR3: CSASMGQGRYTDTQYF

J: TRBJ1-5
V: TRBV6-6
size: .
D: .
CDR3: CASKEQSNQPQHF

J: TRBJ1-1
V: TRBV5-1
size: .
D: .
CDR3: CASSPDGGRKNTEAFF

J: TRBJ2-1
V: TRBV9
size: .
D: .
CDR3: CASSVRGFYNEQFF

J: TRBJ2-6
V: TRBV28
size: .
D: .
CDR3: CASIDTSGANVLTF

J: TRBJ1-5
V: TRBV18
size: .
D: TRBD1
CDR3: CASSAGTAGSNQPQHF

J: TRBJ2-7
V: TRBV5-6
size: .
D: TRBD2
CDR3: CASSRLAGADYEQYF

J: TRBJ2-3
V: TRBV4-1
size: .
D: TRBD1
CDR3: CASSYRDRFLDTQYF

J: TRBJ1-5
V: TRBV6-1
size: .
D: .
CDR3: CASSEAYQGNQPQHF

J: TRBJ2-6
V: TRBV6-5
size: .
D: .
CDR3: CASNQAGANVLTF

J: TRBJ2-7
V: TRBV7-9
size: .
D: TRBD2
CDR3: CASSLVVLADLSSYEQYF

J: TRBJ2-7
V: TRBV10-3
size: .
D: TRBD1
CDR3: CAIGQGGTYEQYF

J: TRBJ2-7
V: TRBV28
size: once
D: .
CDR3: CASSSGQYYEQYF

J: TRBJ2-5
V: TRBV6-6
size: .
D: TRBD2
CDR3: CASSRTARGGETQYF

J: TRBJ2-3
V: TRBV5-1
size: .
D: .
CDR3: CASSLARPTDTQYF